The clone carrying this TCR beta chain was seen more than once but under ten times. What it recognizes is unknown. Germline trimming cut 8 bases from V and 2 bases from J; bases unmatched to any gene: 6. The CDR3 length is 15 residues. Germline V gene data show CDR1 as MNHNS and CDR2 as SASEGT. The data were taken from a study of T cells after posttransplantation cyclophosphamide. Libraries were prepared by immunoSEQ multiplex PCR; TCRdb keeps only in-frame clonotypes and omits some of them. The sample has some 40,000 clones, none seen only once; the top ten hold approximately 6%. Study conclusions and caveats: TRB overlap between skin or GI tissue T cells and blood was limited.

The sequence came from a young man in good health and a related stem cell transplant donor. Sequencing was done on a sample of PBMCs. The chain combines TRBV6-1 with TRBJ1-5, with TRBD1 matching over 10 bases. CDR3 residues: CASRTGTGGNQPQHF. The DNA of the CDR3 is TGTGCCAGCCGCACCGGGACAGGGGGCAATCAGCCCCAGCATTTT.